The 17 T cell receptor beta chains given below trace back to one sample, sequenced in a study of TIL therapy for anti-PD-1-resistant metastatic lung cancer. Described time point: pre-treatment sample, taken before nivolumab and TIL therapy. This was the immunoSEQ v3 assay. Only in-frame clones appear in the TCRdb table, and some are missing; sequencing was by immunoSEQ multiplex PCR. The data show under 70,000 clones, around 87% seen once. Sequenced material: blood, taken at baseline. These receptors originate from a person aged 25 to 80 with non-small cell lung cancer.

V and J are TRBV4-2 and TRBJ2-1; D is perhaps TRBD2 (5 bases). The CDR3 covers 16 residues. The V end lost 0 bases, the J end lost 3 bases, and 12 bases lay between the germline ends. Germline assignment: CDR1 LGHNA and CDR2 YNFKEQ. The CDR3 DNA sequence: TGTGCCAGCAGCCAAGATCTAGCCTCCTACTACAATGAGCAGTTCTTC. Translating it yields CASSQDLASYYNEQFF.

The genes are TRBV27 and TRBJ2-7; 14 bases agree with TRBD2. CDR3 length: 14 amino acids. V dropped 5 bases and J dropped 6; count of bases not matched to a gene: 3. In germline, CDR1 is MNHEY, CDR2 SMNVEV (reference sequence). The CDR3 loop reads CASSTGLAGVEQYF. CDR3 nucleotide sequence: TGTGCCAGCAGTACGGGACTAGCGGGAGTCGAGCAGTACTTC.

The V gene is TRBV3-1 (or the pseudogene TRBV3-2), the J gene TRBJ2-1; 8 bases map to TRBD1. The V segment lost 7 bases and the J segment 4 bases; nucleotides outside the gene matches: 9. Germline CDR1 and CDR2: LGHDT and YNNKEL (reference sequence). The CDR3 covers 15 residues. CDR3 sequence: CASKPSQGAYNEQFF. In nucleotides, the CDR3 is TGTGCCAGCAAGCCAAGCCAGGGGGCATACAATGAGCAGTTCTTC.

V usage is TRBV27 and J usage is TRBJ2-3; D uncertain. V lost 0 bases and J 0 bases, leaving 10 bases between the germline ends. Germline-derived CDR1 and CDR2 are MNHEY and SMNVEV (reference sequence). This CDR3 has 16 amino acids. In DNA, the CDR3 is TGTGCCAGCAGTTTATCATCGAGCGTGAGCACAGATACGCAGTATTTT. Amino acids: CASSLSSSVSTDTQYF.

In its sample, this clone was seen once. The rearrangement links TRBV25-1 to TRBJ1-4; 11 bases line up with TRBD1. The CDR3 length is 14 residues. The germline V gene encodes CDR1 MGHDK and CDR2 SYGVNS. With V trimmed by 3 bases and J by 7 bases, 1 base remained unmatched. CDR3 amino acids: CASSEDRGREKLFF. The CDR3 DNA reads TGTGCCAGCAGTGAGGACAGGGGGCGTGAAAAACTGTTTTTT.

The J gene is TRBJ2-3, the V gene TRBV6-1; 8 nucleotides line up with TRBD2. Per germline, CDR1 MNHNS and CDR2 SASEGT. With 3 bases clipped from V and 1 base from J, the junction kept 6 bases outside the gene matches. This CDR3 is 16 amino acids long. CDR3 in amino acids: CASSEISGGGTDTQYF. Here the CDR3 DNA reads TGTGCCAGCAGTGAGATCTCGGGGGGGGGCACAGATACGCAGTATTTT.

The sample holds a few counts of this clone. The rearrangement links TRBV18 to TRBJ1-6; D gene uncertain. The CDR3 sequence is 12 residues long. V lost 2 bases, J lost 14 bases, and 10 bases lay in between. Germline CDR1 KGHSH, CDR2 LQKENI. CDR3 nucleotide sequence: TGTGCCAGCTCACCAAATCCAGACGCCCTCCACTTT. Amino acid sequence: CASSPNPDALHF. Full variable domain (missing parts from reference TRBV18 and TRBJ1-6): NAGVMQNPRHLVRRRGQEARLRCSPMKGHSHVYWYRQLPEEGLKFMVYLQKENIIDESGMPKERFSAEFPKEGPSILRIQQVVRGDSAAYFCASSPNPDALHFGNGTRLTVT.

This clone is a singleton in its sample. V usage is TRBV9 and J usage is TRBJ1-1; 7 nucleotides align to TRBD1. Trimming cost V 3 bases and J 5 bases; bases outside gene matches: 10. The CDR3 runs 15 residues. The germline gives CDR1 SGDLS, CDR2 YYNGEE. The CDR3 DNA sequence: TGTGCCAGCAGCGCGGAGGCTCAGGGGGGAACTGAAGCTTTCTTT. Translation: CASSAEAQGGTEAFF.

The chain recombines TRBV7-2 with TRBJ2-5; possible D gene TRBD2, 6 bases. The germline gives CDR1 SGHTA, CDR2 FQGNSA. V lost 3 bases and J lost 1, with 12 bases in between. CDR3 size: 15 residues. CDR3 DNA sequence: TGTGCCAGCAGCTTCTTGGGGGGTCCCCAAGAGACCCAGTACTTC. The encoded protein is CASSFLGGPQETQYF.

This chain joins TRBV27 and TRBJ2-7; the D gene is possibly TRBD1 (6 bases). Trimming took off 2 bases at V and 6 bases at J, with 20 bases between the two ends. Germline values: CDR1 MNHEY, CDR2 SMNVEV (reference sequence). The CDR3 runs to 16 residues. CDR3 nucleotides: TGTGCCAGCAGTTTAAAGGGTCAGGGGCTACGGAGCGAGCAGTACTTC. Its translation: CASSLKGQGLRSEQYF.

J is TRBJ1-2 and V is TRBV6-5; no definite D call. The V and J ends lost 0 bases and 2 bases respectively, with 10 bases between them. This CDR3 is built from 15 residues. Germline CDR1 MNHEY, CDR2 SVGAGI. The CDR3 region is CASSYSYLENYGYTF. In DNA form, the CDR3 reads TGTGCCAGCAGTTACTCGTATCTTGAAAACTATGGCTACACCTTC.

The gene calls are TRBV21-1 and TRBJ2-5; TRBD2, the D gene given by the table, was not confirmed from the DNA. TRBV21-1 is reported as a pseudogene. The CDR3 is 12 residues long. In nucleotides, the CDR3 is TGTGCCATGAGGAAGCGCGGCGAGACCCAGTACTTC. Encoded protein: CAMRKRGETQYF.

This rearrangement joins TRBV10-2 to TRBJ1-1; weak D call: TRBD1 (6 bases). V lost 0 bases and J lost 3, with 17 bases in between. CDR3 size: 17 residues. Per the germline V gene, CDR1 is WSHSY and CDR2 is SAAADI. CDR3 sequence: CASSESGGAPLDTEAFF. The CDR3 nucleotides are TGCGCCAGCAGTGAGTCGGGGGGGGCGCCACTAGACACTGAAGCTTTCTTT.

This chain uses TRBV27 with TRBJ1-5; possibly TRBD1 for D (6 bases). The germline V and J ends were trimmed by 5 bases and 1 base, with 12 bases remaining between them. Germline-derived CDR1 and CDR2 are MNHEY and SMNVEV (reference sequence). The length of the CDR3 is 15 residues. CDR3 in DNA: TGTGCCAGCAGTATACAGGGTCGCAGCAATCAGCCCCAGCATTTT. It translates to CASSIQGRSNQPQHF.

The gene calls are TRBV15 and TRBJ2-3; the D is unclear. This CDR3 is 14 amino acids long. The germline V gene has CDR1 LNHNV and CDR2 YYDKDF (reference sequence). V lost 5 bases and J 2 bases, leaving 11 bases between the germline ends. The DNA of the CDR3 is TGTGCCACCAGCGTACGATATGACACAGATACGCAGTATTTT. It is translated as CATSVRYDTDTQYF.

The chain links TRBV3-1 (or the pseudogene TRBV3-2) to TRBJ2-1; D unresolved. V dropped 0 bases and J dropped 5 bases, with 11 bases sitting between them. The germline V gene encodes CDR1 LGHDT and CDR2 YNNKEL (reference sequence). This CDR3 has 15 amino acids. As DNA, the CDR3 is TGTGCCAGCAGCCAAGAAAGTTTCACGGACAATGAGCAGTTCTTC. This encodes CASSQESFTDNEQFF.

V gene TRBV30 combines with J gene TRBJ1-2, with D tentatively TRBD1 (5 bases). This CDR3 has 13 amino acids. The ends were cut back, 2 bases at V and 8 bases at J, with 15 bases in the middle. The germline V gene encodes CDR1 GTSNPN and CDR2 SVGIG (reference sequence). The CDR3 here is CAWSLSIREGYTF. CDR3 DNA: TGTGCCTGGAGTCTTTCGATCAGGGAGGGCTACACCTTC.